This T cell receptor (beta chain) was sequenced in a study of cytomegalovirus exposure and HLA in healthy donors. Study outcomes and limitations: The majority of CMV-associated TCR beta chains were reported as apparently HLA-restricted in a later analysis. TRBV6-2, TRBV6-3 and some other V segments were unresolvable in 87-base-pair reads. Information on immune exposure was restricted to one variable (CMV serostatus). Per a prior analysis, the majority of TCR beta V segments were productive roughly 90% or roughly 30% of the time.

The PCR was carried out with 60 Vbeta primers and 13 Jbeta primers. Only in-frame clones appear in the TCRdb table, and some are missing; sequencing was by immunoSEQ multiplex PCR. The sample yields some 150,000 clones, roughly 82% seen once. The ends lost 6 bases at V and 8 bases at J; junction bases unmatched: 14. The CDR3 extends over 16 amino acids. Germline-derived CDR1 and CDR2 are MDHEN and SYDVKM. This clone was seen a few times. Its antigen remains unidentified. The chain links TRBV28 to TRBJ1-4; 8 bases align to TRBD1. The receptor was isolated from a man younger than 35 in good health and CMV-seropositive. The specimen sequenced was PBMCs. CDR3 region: CASSQGPLTGGEKLFF. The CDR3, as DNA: TGTGCCAGCAGCCAAGGCCCTTTAACAGGGGGGGAAAAACTGTTTTTT. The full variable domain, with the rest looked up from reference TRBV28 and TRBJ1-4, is DVKVTQSSRYLVKRTGEKVFLECVQDMDHENMFWYRQDPGLGLRLIYFSYDVKMKEKGDIPEGYSVSREKKERFSLILESASTNQTSMYLCASSQGPLTGGEKLFFGSGTQLSVL.